What follows are 18 T cell receptor beta chains derived from one specimen sequenced in a study of blood T cells in healthy people across ages (dated by TCRdb to 2014 to 2015). Receptor amplification or capture employed 5' RACE. TCRdb lists the instrument as Illumina HiSeq 2500. The second PCR ran for roughly 7 to 12 cycles and used a J-beta primer mix along with a sample-barcoded 5' primer. Using fastp trimming at Q25 and MiXCR clonotype assembly, TCRdb reanalyzed the public sequencing data and kept in-frame beta chains. Every entry covers one CDR3 protein and lists the most common genes and DNA from its rows. The sample profile shows more than 550,000 distinct CDR3 sequences; 22% of them were found once. The ten largest clones represent around a fifth of the sample. The sequencing input was blood. These receptors all come from a man between 65 and 85 years old in good health.

At least ten counts were recorded for this clonotype. The chain joins TRBV7-8 to TRBJ2-4; 11 nucleotides line up with TRBD2. V shed 5 bases and J 4 bases; nucleotides not matched to a gene: 7. The CDR3 totals 16 residues. The germline V gene encodes CDR1 SGHVS and CDR2 FQNEAQ. CDR3 DNA sequence: TGTGCCAGCAGCCGTAGCGGGGGGGCCTCGAAAAACATTCAGTACTTC. This encodes CASSRSGGASKNIQYF.

This clonotype was seen only a few times. The genes are TRBV6-5 and TRBJ2-4; 7 bases are a match to TRBD1. The V gene end was trimmed by 6 bases and the J gene end by 7 bases; junction bases not matched to a gene: 15. This CDR3 has 16 amino acids. Germline V CDR1 and CDR2: MNHEY, SVGAGI. This CDR3 reads CASSLTGTEKRNIQYF. The CDR3 DNA reads as TGTGCCAGCAGCCTAACCGGGACAGAAAAAAGGAACATTCAGTACTTC.

Notes on this clonotype: A read error may be the cause here, since a much bigger clone is one base away. V is TRBV29-1 and J is TRBJ2-1, with unresolved D. From germline, CDR1 is SQVTM and CDR2 ANQGSEA. The CDR3 covers 11 residues. The CDR3, as DNA: TGCAGCGTTGAAGATCGAGAGACCCAGCACTTC. It is translated as CSVEDRETQHF.

This clonotype occurred once. The rearrangement joins TRBV5-1 to TRBJ1-2; 7 bases fit TRBD1. V lost 5 bases to trimming and J lost 6 bases; unmatched junction nucleotides: 7. The CDR3 runs 13 residues. Germline values: CDR1 SGHRS, CDR2 YFSETQ. The CDR3 region is CASRKGTENGYTF. In DNA, the CDR3 is TGCGCCAGCAGGAAAGGGACAGAGAATGGCTACACCTTC.

This clonotype turned up a few times. This rearrangement joins TRBV6-6 to TRBJ1-2, with D unclear. Germline V CDR1 and CDR2: MNHNY, SVGAGI (reference sequence). V was pared by 7 bases and J by 0 bases, with 12 bases between. This CDR3 is built from 14 residues. CDR3 residues: CASTTGQANYGYTF. As DNA, the CDR3 is TGTGCCAGCACCACTGGGCAGGCTAACTATGGCTACACCTTC.

There are a few counts of this clonotype. The rearrangement joins TRBV5-6 to TRBJ1-2, with a possible D match to TRBD1 (5 bases). The CDR3 covers 15 residues. Trimming removed 0 bases at V and 3 bases at J, with 12 bases between. The germline gives CDR1 SGHDT, CDR2 YYEEEE. CDR3 in amino acids: CASSLVLWGDYGYTF. The CDR3 bases are TGTGCCAGCAGCTTGGTTCTCTGGGGGGACTATGGCTACACCTTC.

This sequence joins TRBV9 and TRBJ2-3, with TRBD2 matching over 11 bases. V trimming: 0 bases; J trimming: 0 bases; junction bases outside the gene matches: 3. The CDR3 totals 17 residues. CDR1 is SGDLS and CDR2 is YYNGEE in the germline V gene. CDR3 residues: CASSVELAGDSTDTQYF. In DNA, the CDR3 is TGTGCCAGCAGCGTAGAACTAGCGGGGGACAGCACAGATACGCAGTATTTT. Full variable domain (rest looked up from reference TRBV9 and TRBJ2-3): DSGVTQTPKHLITATGQRVTLRCSPRSGDLSVYWYQQSLDQGLQFLIQYYNGEERAKGNILERFSAQQFPDLHSELNLSSLELGDSALYFCASSVELAGDSTDTQYFGPGTRLTVL.

This clonotype has more than one count but fewer than ten. The chain couples TRBV24-1 to TRBJ2-5; a possible D gene is TRBD1 (5 bases). The CDR3 is made up of 14 amino acids. The V gene lost 1 base and the J gene lost 4 bases, with 9 bases spanning the gap. From germline, CDR1 is KGHDR and CDR2 SFDVKD. DNA of the CDR3: TGTGCCACCAGTGATTTTGGCAGGGCAGAGACCCAGTACTTC. It is translated as CATSDFGRAETQYF.

The chain links TRBV27 to TRBJ2-3; D is ambiguous. Trimming pared 8 bases from V and 1 base from J, leaving 22 bases between. The germline V gene encodes CDR1 MNHEY and CDR2 SMNVEV (reference sequence). CDR3 length: 17 residues. CDR3 residues: CASCRLPSGVRTDTQYF. The CDR3 nucleotides are TGTGCCAGCTGTCGATTGCCGTCAGGCGTACGCACAGATACGCAGTATTTT.

The chain combines TRBV7-8 with TRBJ1-4; tentatively, D is TRBD1 (6 bases). The CDR3 covers 15 residues. In germline, CDR1 is SGHVS, CDR2 FQNEAQ. Trimming shortened V by 4 bases and J by 10 bases, and 19 bases separated the two germline ends. The CDR3 region is CASSSTAGGGPKLFF. The CDR3 coding sequence is TGTGCCAGCAGCTCCACGGCGGGAGGGGGGCCAAAACTGTTTTTT.

This clonotype was detected only a few times. This chain connects TRBV3-1 to TRBJ1-5; D uncertain. The CDR3 is 15 residues long. Trimming took off 3 bases at V and 4 bases at J, with 13 bases between the two ends. Per the germline V gene, CDR1 is LGHDT and CDR2 is YNNKEL (reference sequence). CDR3 protein: CASSHYSSGNQPQHF. The CDR3 nucleotides read TGTGCCAGCAGCCATTATAGCTCGGGGAATCAGCCCCAGCATTTT. Full variable domain (remainder filled in from reference TRBV3-1 and TRBJ1-5): DTAVSQTPKYLVTQMGNDKSIKCEQNLGHDTMYWYKQDSKKFLKIMFSYNNKELIINETVPNRFSPKSPDKAHLNLHINSLELGDSAVYFCASSHYSSGNQPQHFGDGTRLSIL.

A few counts support this clonotype. The CDR3 DNA sequence: TGTGCCAGCAGCCCACCCCAGGGAGAAAAAGCTTTCTTT. Translation: CASSPPQGEKAFF. This chain connects TRBV3-1 to TRBJ1-1; D may be TRBD1 (5 bases). Germline V gene sequence: CDR1 LGHDT, CDR2 YNNKEL (reference sequence). V gave up 4 bases and J gave up 9 bases, with 15 bases separating them. The CDR3 length is 13 residues.

This clonotype showed up just a few times. This chain uses TRBV12-3 or TRBV12-4 with TRBJ2-1; 9 bases match TRBD2. The CDR3 length is 15 residues. V was clipped by 4 bases and J by 6 bases; unmatched bases: 7. CDR3 coding DNA: TGTGCCAGCAGTTCGAAGCGGGGGGCGGTCAATGAGCAGTTCTTC. Amino acids: CASSSKRGAVNEQFF.

This clonotype was counted only a few times. The chain couples TRBV4-1 to TRBJ1-2; TRBD1 agrees at 9 bases. Trimming cost V 0 bases and J 4 bases; bases outside gene matches: 9. The CDR3 spans 17 residues. Germline V gene data show CDR1 as MGHRA and CDR2 as YSYEKL. This chain's CDR3 is CASSQEKGQGRSYGYTF. DNA of the CDR3: TGCGCCAGCAGCCAAGAAAAGGGACAGGGTAGAAGCTATGGCTACACCTTC.

The chain joins TRBV29-1 to TRBJ2-5, with TRBD1 as a possible D gene (6 bases). Per germline, CDR1 SQVTM and CDR2 ANQGSEA. V lost 7 bases and J 4 bases, leaving 19 bases between the germline ends. This CDR3 comprises 14 residues. CDR3 in DNA: TGCAGCGCCCCCGAGGGGGAGAAGAGAGAGACCCAGTACTTC. Its protein product is CSAPEGEKRETQYF. Based on the CDR3 plus reference TRBV29-1 and TRBJ2-5, the full variable domain is SAVISQKPSRDICQRGTSLTIQCQVDSQVTMMFWYRQQPGQSLTLIATANQGSEATYESGFVIDKFPISRPNLTFSTLTVSNMSPEDSSIYLCSAPEGEKRETQYFGPGTRLLVL.

This clonotype has only one observation. The V and J genes are TRBV7-9 and TRBJ2-5, with TRBD1 matching 7 bases. V lost 1 base to trimming and J lost 6 bases; unmatched junction nucleotides: 14. CDR3 size: 17 residues. Germline lookup yields CDR1 SEHNR and CDR2 FQNEAQ (reference sequence). CDR3 sequence reads: CASSLEGAVAPEQTQYF. In nucleotides, the CDR3 is TGTGCCAGCAGCTTAGAGGGGGCAGTCGCTCCCGAACAGACCCAGTACTTC.

This clonotype appeared a few times. The J gene is TRBJ2-3, the V gene TRBV2; 10 bases are a match to TRBD1. Germline CDR1 reads SNHLY; CDR2 reads FYNNEI. The junction had 5 bases not matched to a gene; V was cut back by 4 bases and J by 7 bases. The CDR3 is made up of 14 amino acids. For the CDR3, the DNA is TGTGCCAGCAGTGTTGACAGGGGGCTAAATACGCAGTATTTT. It translates to CASSVDRGLNTQYF.

V is TRBV6-1 and J is TRBJ2-7, with D tentatively TRBD2 (5 bases). V was shortened by 2 bases and J by 2 bases, with 13 bases between the two germline ends. Germline-derived CDR1 and CDR2 are MNHNS and SASEGT. The CDR3 has 15 residues. The CDR3 DNA reads as TGTGCCAGCAGTGAACCGAGCGGATTAACCTACGAGCAGTACTTC. It codes for CASSEPSGLTYEQYF.